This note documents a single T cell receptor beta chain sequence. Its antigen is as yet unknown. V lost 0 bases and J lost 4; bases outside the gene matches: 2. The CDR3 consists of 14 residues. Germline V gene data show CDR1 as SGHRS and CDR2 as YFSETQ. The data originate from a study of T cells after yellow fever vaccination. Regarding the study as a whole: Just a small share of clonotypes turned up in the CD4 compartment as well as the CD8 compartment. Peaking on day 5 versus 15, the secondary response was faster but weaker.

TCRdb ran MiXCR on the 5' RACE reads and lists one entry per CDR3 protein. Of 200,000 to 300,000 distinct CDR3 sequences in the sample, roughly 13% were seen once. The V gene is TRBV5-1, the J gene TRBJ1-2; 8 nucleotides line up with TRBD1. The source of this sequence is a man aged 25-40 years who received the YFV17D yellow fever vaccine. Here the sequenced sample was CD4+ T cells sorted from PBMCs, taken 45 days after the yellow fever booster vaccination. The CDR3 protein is CASSLEQGVYGYTF. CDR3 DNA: TGCGCCAGCAGCTTGGAACAGGGGGTCTATGGCTACACCTTC.